This record looks at one T cell receptor (beta chain) sequence and its context. The data were produced by immunoSEQ multiplex PCR, yet TCRdb's version contains in-frame clones alone and is incomplete. The sample holds 40,000 to 55,000 clones, almost 95% seen once. These data belong to a study of T cell changes during pregnancy in multiple sclerosis. The material sequenced was CD4+ T cells from peripheral blood mononuclear cells, taken in the third trimester of pregnancy. The source is a female donor with multiple sclerosis, enrolled in a pregnancy study.

The CDR3 loop reads CASSPKGPYEQYF. DNA of the CDR3: TGTGCCAGCAGCCCCAAGGGGCCCTACGAGCAGTACTTC. The gene calls are TRBV7-2 and TRBJ2-7; D may be TRBD1 (5 bases). This CDR3 is 13 amino acids long. Germline V CDR1 and CDR2: SGHTA, FQGNSA. The V gene lost 5 bases and the J gene lost 2 bases, with 10 bases spanning the gap.